This is a list of T cell receptor beta chains from one sample in a study of cytomegalovirus exposure and HLA in healthy donors. Using immunoSEQ multiplex PCR, the repertoire was profiled, and TCRdb retains in-frame clones only, with some absent. The sample includes about 140,000 clones, about 80% of them seen just once. Sequenced material: PBMCs. These receptors were taken from a man between 35 and 55 years old in good health and CMV-seronegative. Each CDR3 is given with its conserved first and last residue. The D gene is left open where the match is weak. Clone size is not always given. Where it is, it says once, few, many or a class for expanded clones.

clone size,V gene,J gene,CDR3 length,D gene,CDR3 protein,CDR3 DNA
NA,TRBV19,TRBJ1-5,14,NA,CASSIAAVREPQHF,TGTGCCAGTAGTATTGCGGCAGTTCGTGAGCCCCAGCATTTT
NA,TRBV19,TRBJ1-6,13,TRBD1,CASTGDRVSPLHF,TGTGCCAGTACAGGGGACAGGGTTTCACCCCTCCACTTT
few,TRBV7-8,TRBJ1-5,14,NA,CASSLQAVSQPQHF,TGTGCCAGCAGCTTACAGGCAGTTAGTCAGCCCCAGCATTTT
NA,TRBV7-2,TRBJ2-5,18,TRBD2,CASSLGGIAGAPQETQYF,TGTGCCAGCAGCTTAGGGGGAATAGCGGGGGCTCCCCAAGAGACCCAGTACTTC
NA,TRBV30,TRBJ1-1,10,NA,CAWGGTEAFF,TGTGCCTGGGGAGGTACTGAAGCTTTCTTT
NA,TRBV7-3,TRBJ2-1,15,NA,CASSSTYSSYNEQFF,TGTGCCAGCAGCTCCACTTATAGCTCCTACAATGAGCAGTTCTTC
NA,TRBV30,TRBJ1-1,15,TRBD1,CAWSDEARTGAEAFF,TGTGCCTGGAGCGACGAGGCTAGGACAGGGGCTGAAGCTTTCTTT
once,TRBV6-6,TRBJ2-3,13,NA,CASSYRHSDTQYF,TGTGCCAGCAGTTACCGCCACTCGGATACGCAGTATTTT
NA,TRBV10-1,TRBJ2-3,14,NA,CASSDGGSTDTQYF,TGCGCCAGCAGTGACGGGGGAAGCACAGATACGCAGTATTTT
NA,TRBV5-1,TRBJ2-7,16,TRBD1,CASSSRDSGSIHEQYF,TGCGCCAGCAGTAGCCGGGACAGCGGATCTATCCACGAGCAGTACTTC
NA,TRBV5-4,TRBJ2-2,15,NA,CASSLMGQNTGELFF,TGTGCCAGCAGCTTGATGGGACAAAACACCGGGGAGCTGTTTTTT
NA,TRBV4-2,TRBJ2-5,17,TRBD2,CASSSRLAGGISETQYF,TGTGCCAGCAGCTCCCGACTAGCGGGGGGCATTTCGGAGACCCAGTACTTC
NA,TRBV5-4,TRBJ1-6,14,TRBD1,CASRLTGQGSPLHF,TGTGCCAGCAGACTGACAGGACAGGGGTCACCCCTCCACTTT
NA,TRBV14,TRBJ2-3,16,TRBD2,CASSPPGLASPDTQYF,TGTGCCAGCAGCCCCCCGGGACTAGCGTCGCCAGATACGCAGTATTTT
few,TRBV9,TRBJ1-3,15,NA,CASSIGDTPGNTIYF,TGTGCCAGCAGCATAGGGGACACCCCTGGAAACACCATATATTTT
once,TRBV4-1,TRBJ2-3,14,NA,CASSQPGSTDTQYF,TGCGCCAGCAGCCAGCCGGGGAGCACAGATACGCAGTATTTT
NA,TRBV5-8,TRBJ2-5,16,NA,CASSLARGPSRETQYF,TGTGCCAGCAGCTTGGCCAGGGGTCCAAGTAGGGAGACCCAGTACTTC
NA,TRBV15,TRBJ1-6,15,TRBD1,CATRNRDRGNSPLHF,TGTGCCACCAGAAACCGGGACAGGGGTAATTCACCCCTCCACTTT
NA,TRBV5-1,TRBJ1-1,14,TRBD1,CASSFDRGVTEAFF,TGCGCCAGCAGTTTCGACAGGGGTGTAACTGAAGCTTTCTTT
NA,TRBV18,TRBJ2-7,16,TRBD2,CASSPTTSGGLYEQYF,TGTGCCAGCTCACCGACGACTAGCGGGGGGTTATACGAGCAGTACTTC